Listed below are T cell receptor beta chains from one sample, sequenced in a study of PD-1 blockade in classical Hodgkin lymphoma. Profiled with immunoSEQ multiplex PCR; TCRdb holds only in-frame clones, not every one. Of roughly 62,000 clones in the sample, around 88% are singletons; the top ten hold approximately 13%. The input for sequencing was peripheral blood mononuclear cells (PBMCs), taken at baseline. All receptors come from a human donor with classical Hodgkin lymphoma. The CDR3 runs from the conserved cysteine through the conserved F or W.

V gene,CDR3 protein
TRBV18,CASSPTLSSEGSPLHF
TRBV7-9,CASSPNDTDTQYF
TRBV7-2,CASSLAQGNTEAFF
TRBV6-6,CASTGLAGVTDTQYF
TRBV6-5,CASRDRGTGANVLTF
TRBV7-9,CASSHGGGTDTEAFF
TRBV4-2,CASSQFLAGGGDTQYF
TRBV27,CASSQTGAYEQYF
TRBV19,CASSITDYSNQPQHF
TRBV28,CASSLRGEYEQYF
TRBV7-9,CASRREGYNEQFF
TRBV7-9,CASSSDRDRNEQFF
TRBV7-3,CASSLTGLTNNEQFF
TRBV30,CAWSESGGTGELFF
TRBV9,CASSTGVGNTEAFF
TRBV7-9,CASSPGQPLGQYF
TRBV28,CAITGGLNTEAFF
TRBV2,CASEGLATQETQYF
TRBV14,CASSQNRGLGEKLFF
TRBV6-5,CASSYSPRQGNYGYTF
TRBV5-6,CASSLAGTATTGQYF